These 5 T cell receptor beta chains originate from one sample sequenced in a study of blood T cells in healthy people across ages. PCR was performed a second time for 7 to 11 cycles using a sample-barcoded 5' primer and a J-beta primer mix. Each CDR3 protein gets one entry after TCRdb re-called the 5' RACE reads with MiXCR. The table has about 570,000 distinct CDR3 sequences, about a quarter seen once. These data also formed part of another study, on T cells of mothers and their children.

Source material: blood. These receptor sequences come from a boy between 2 and 10 years old in good health.

This chain uses TRBV6-2 or TRBV6-3 with TRBJ2-1; D ambiguous. The CDR3 totals 15 residues. V gave up 0 bases and J gave up 10 bases, with 16 bases separating them. Germline CDR1 is MNHEY and CDR2 is SVGEGT. In DNA form, the CDR3 reads TGTGCCAGCAGTTACTCGATGGCGGACCCCTACGAGCAGTTCTTC. Residues: CASSYSMADPYEQFF.

A remark on this clonotype: Germline is not matched at one junction end, which may reflect a read error. This chain connects TRBV28 to TRBJ2-1; the D gene is possibly TRBD1 (6 bases). The DNA end favors TRBJ2-5, so the J call may be wrong. The CDR3 extends over 15 amino acids. Germline V gene lookup returns CDR1 MDHEN and CDR2 SYDVKM. CDR3 coding DNA: TGTGCCAGCAGTTTAGGGGGAACGGACAGAGAGGCCCAGTACTTC. Encoded protein: CASSLGGTDREAQYF.

The V gene is TRBV20-1, the J gene TRBJ2-1; 11 bases are a match to TRBD2. Per the germline V gene, CDR1 is DFQATT and CDR2 is SNEGSKA (reference sequence). The CDR3 consists of 14 residues. The J segment lost 6 bases and the V segment lost 6 bases, leaving 7 bases of the junction unmatched. CDR3 DNA sequence: TGCAGTGCCCCTACTAGCGGGAGAGTCAATGAGCAGTTCTTC. Amino acids: CSAPTSGRVNEQFF.

This clonotype was detected a few times. The chain recombines TRBV12-3 or TRBV12-4 with TRBJ1-2; TRBD1 might be the D (6 bases). The CDR3 loop spans 13 amino acids. The V gene lost 10 bases and the J gene lost 6 bases, with 18 bases spanning the gap. The CDR3 DNA reads as TGTGCCATCTCTCTAGGCAGGGGAAATGGCTACACCTTC. Translating it yields CAISLGRGNGYTF.

The chain carries TRBV20-1 and TRBJ2-5; TRBD2 matches at 10 bases. Germline V CDR1 and CDR2: DFQATT, SNEGSKA (reference sequence). This CDR3 region has 16 residues. V lost 1 base to trimming and J lost 3 bases; unmatched junction nucleotides: 8. The CDR3, as DNA: TGCAGTGCTAGAGCGCTAGCGGGAGTATTGAAAGAGACCCAGTACTTC. Residues: CSARALAGVLKETQYF.